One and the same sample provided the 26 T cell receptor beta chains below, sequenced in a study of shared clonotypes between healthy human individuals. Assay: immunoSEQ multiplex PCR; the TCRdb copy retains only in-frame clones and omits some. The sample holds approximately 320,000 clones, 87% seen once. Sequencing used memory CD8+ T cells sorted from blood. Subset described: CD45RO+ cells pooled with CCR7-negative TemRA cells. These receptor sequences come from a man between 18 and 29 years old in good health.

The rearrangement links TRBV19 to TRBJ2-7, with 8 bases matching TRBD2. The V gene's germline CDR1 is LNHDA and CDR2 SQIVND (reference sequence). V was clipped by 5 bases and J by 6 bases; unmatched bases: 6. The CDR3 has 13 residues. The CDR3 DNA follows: TGTGCCAGTAGTGTCATACTAGCGGCCGAGCAGTACTTC. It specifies CASSVILAAEQYF. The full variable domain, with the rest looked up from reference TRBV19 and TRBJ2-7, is DGGITQSPKYLFRKEGQNVTLSCEQNLNHDAMYWYRQDPGQGLRLIYYSQIVNDFQKGDIAEGYSVSREKKESFPLTVTSAQKNPTAFYLCASSVILAAEQYFGPGTRLTVT.

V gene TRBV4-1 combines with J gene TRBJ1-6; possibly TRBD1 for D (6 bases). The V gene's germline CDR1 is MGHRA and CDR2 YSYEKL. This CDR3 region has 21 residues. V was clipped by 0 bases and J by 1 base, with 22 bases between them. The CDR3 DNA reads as TGCGCCAGCAGCCAAGATTTCGTGGCAGGGGAAAGGAAATCCTATAATTCACCCCTCCACTTT. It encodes CASSQDFVAGERKSYNSPLHF.

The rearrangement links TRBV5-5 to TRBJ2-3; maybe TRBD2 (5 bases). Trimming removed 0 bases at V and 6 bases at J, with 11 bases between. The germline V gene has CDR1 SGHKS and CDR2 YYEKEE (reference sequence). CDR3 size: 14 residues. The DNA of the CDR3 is TGTGCCAGCAGCTTGGAATCCCGGGATGATACGCAGTATTTT. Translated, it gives CASSLESRDDTQYF.

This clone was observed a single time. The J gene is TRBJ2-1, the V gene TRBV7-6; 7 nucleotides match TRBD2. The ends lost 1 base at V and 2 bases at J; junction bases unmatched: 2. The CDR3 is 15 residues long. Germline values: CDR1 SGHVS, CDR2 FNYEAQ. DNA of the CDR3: TGTGCCAGCAGCTTAGGACTAGCTCCCTACAATGAGCAGTTCTTC. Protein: CASSLGLAPYNEQFF.

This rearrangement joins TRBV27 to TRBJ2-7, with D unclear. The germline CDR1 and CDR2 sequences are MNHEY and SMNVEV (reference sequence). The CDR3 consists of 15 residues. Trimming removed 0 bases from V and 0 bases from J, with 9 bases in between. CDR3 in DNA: TGTGCCAGCAGTTTATCCTCACCGTACTCCTACGAGCAGTACTTC. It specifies CASSLSSPYSYEQYF.

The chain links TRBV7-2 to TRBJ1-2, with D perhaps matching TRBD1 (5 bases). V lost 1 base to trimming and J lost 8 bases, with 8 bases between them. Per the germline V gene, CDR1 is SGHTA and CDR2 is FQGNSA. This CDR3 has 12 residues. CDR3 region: CASSLGGVGYTF. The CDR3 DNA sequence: TGTGCCAGCAGCTTAGGAGGGGTCGGCTACACCTTC.

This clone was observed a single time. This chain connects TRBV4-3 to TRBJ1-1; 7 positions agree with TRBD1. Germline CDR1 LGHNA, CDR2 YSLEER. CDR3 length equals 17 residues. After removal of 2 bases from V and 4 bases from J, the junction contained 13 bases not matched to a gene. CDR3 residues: CASSQTSPGQLSTEAFF. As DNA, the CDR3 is TGCGCCAGCAGCCAAACAAGCCCGGGACAGTTGAGCACTGAAGCTTTCTTT.

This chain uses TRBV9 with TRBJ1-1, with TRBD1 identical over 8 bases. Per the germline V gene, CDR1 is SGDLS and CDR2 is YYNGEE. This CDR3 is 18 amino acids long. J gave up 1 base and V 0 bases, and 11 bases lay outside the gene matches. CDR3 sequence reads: CASSVAPRRDRPNTEAFF. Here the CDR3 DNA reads TGTGCCAGCAGCGTAGCCCCCAGGCGGGACAGGCCGAACACTGAAGCTTTCTTT.

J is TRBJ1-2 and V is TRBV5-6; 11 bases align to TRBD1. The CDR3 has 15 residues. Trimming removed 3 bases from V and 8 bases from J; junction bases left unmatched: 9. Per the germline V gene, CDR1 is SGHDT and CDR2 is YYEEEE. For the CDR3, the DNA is TGTGCCAGCAGCTCGGGACAGGGGGACCCTCAGGGCTACACCTTC. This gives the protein CASSSGQGDPQGYTF.

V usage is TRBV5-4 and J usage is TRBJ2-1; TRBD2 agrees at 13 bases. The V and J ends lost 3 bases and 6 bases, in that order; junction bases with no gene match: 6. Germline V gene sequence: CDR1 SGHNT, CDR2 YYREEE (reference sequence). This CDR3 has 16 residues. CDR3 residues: CASSYGLAGVFNEQFF. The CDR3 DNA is TGTGCCAGCAGCTACGGACTAGCGGGAGTGTTCAATGAGCAGTTCTTC.

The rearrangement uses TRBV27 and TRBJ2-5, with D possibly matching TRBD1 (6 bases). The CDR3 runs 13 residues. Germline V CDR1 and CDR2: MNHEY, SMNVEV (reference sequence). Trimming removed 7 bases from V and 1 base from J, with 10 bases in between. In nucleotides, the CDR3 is TGTGCCAGCACGTCGGACAGCCAAGAGACCCAGTACTTC. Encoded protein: CASTSDSQETQYF.

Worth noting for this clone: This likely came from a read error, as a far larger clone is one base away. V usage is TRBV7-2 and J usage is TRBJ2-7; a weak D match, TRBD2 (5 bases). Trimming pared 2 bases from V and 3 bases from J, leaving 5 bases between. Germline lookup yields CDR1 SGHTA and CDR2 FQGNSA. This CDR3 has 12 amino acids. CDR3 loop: CASSLRGYEQYF. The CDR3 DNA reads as TGTGCCAGCAGCTTACGGGGCTACGAGCAGTACTTC.

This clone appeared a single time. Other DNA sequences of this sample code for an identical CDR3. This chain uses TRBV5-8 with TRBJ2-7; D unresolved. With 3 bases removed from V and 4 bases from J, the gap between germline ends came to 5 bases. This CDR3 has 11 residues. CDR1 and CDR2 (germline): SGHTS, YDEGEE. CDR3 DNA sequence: TGTGCCAGCAGCTCTTCGTACGAGCAGTACTTC. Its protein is CASSSSYEQYF.

DNA of the CDR3: TGTGCCAGCAGGAATTACGAAGACCACGAGCAGTACTTC. It specifies CASRNYEDHEQYF. The chain has TRBV28 and TRBJ2-7; D gene uncertain. V was cut by 6 bases and J by 5 bases, with 14 bases left in between. The CDR3 consists of 13 residues. CDR1 and CDR2 (germline): MDHEN, SYDVKM.

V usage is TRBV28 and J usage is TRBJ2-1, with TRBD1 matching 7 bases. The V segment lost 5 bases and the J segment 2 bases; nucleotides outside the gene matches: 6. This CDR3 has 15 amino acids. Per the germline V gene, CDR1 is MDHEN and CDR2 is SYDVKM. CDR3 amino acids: CASSLGQETYNEQFF. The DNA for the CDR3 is TGTGCCAGCAGTCTAGGACAGGAAACCTACAATGAGCAGTTCTTC. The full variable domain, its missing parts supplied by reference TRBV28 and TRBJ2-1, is DVKVTQSSRYLVKRTGEKVFLECVQDMDHENMFWYRQDPGLGLRLIYFSYDVKMKEKGDIPEGYSVSREKKERFSLILESASTNQTSMYLCASSLGQETYNEQFFGPGTRLTVL.

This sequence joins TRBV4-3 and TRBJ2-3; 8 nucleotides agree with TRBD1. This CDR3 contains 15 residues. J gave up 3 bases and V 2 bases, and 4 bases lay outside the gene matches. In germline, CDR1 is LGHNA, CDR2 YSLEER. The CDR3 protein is CASSQQDRVTDTQYF. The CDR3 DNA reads TGCGCCAGCAGCCAACAGGACAGGGTTACAGATACGCAGTATTTT.

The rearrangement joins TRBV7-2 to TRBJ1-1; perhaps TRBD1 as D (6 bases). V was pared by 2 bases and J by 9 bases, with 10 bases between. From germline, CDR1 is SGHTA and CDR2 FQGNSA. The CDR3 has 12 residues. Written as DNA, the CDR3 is TGTGCCAGCAGCTTAACAGGGATGAAAGCTTTCTTT. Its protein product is CASSLTGMKAFF.

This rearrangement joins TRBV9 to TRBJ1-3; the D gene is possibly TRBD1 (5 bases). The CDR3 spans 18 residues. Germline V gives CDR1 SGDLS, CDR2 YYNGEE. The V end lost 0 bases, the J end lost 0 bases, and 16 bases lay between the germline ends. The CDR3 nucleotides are TGTGCCAGCAGCGTAGCTCAGGGCCCTCCCAGCTCTGGAAACACCATATATTTT. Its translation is CASSVAQGPPSSGNTIYF. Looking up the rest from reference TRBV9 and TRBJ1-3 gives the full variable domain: DSGVTQTPKHLITATGQRVTLRCSPRSGDLSVYWYQQSLDQGLQFLIQYYNGEERAKGNILERFSAQQFPDLHSELNLSSLELGDSALYFCASSVAQGPPSSGNTIYFGEGSWLTVV.

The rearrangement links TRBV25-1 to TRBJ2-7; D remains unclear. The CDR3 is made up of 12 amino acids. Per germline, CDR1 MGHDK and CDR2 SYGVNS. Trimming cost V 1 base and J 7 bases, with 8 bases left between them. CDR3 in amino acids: CASSEWGEEQYF. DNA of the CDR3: TGTGCCAGCAGTGAATGGGGTGAGGAGCAGTACTTC.

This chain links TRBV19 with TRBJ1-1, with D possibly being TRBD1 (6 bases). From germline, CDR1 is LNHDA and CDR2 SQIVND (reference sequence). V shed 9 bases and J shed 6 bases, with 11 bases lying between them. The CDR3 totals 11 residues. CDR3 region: CARTDRSEAFF. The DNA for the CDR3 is TGTGCCAGAACAGACAGGTCTGAAGCTTTCTTT. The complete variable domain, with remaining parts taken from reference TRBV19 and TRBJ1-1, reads DGGITQSPKYLFRKEGQNVTLSCEQNLNHDAMYWYRQDPGQGLRLIYYSQIVNDFQKGDIAEGYSVSREKKESFPLTVTSAQKNPTAFYLCARTDRSEAFFGQGTRLTVV.

The CDR3: CASGRQGPWEELFF. The CDR3 DNA reads TGTGCCAGCGGGAGACAGGGGCCCTGGGAGGAGCTGTTTTTT. This chain uses TRBV6-5 with TRBJ2-2; 8 nucleotides align to TRBD1. The CDR3 is 14 amino acids. The junction had 12 bases not matched to a gene; V was cut back by 8 bases and J by 10 bases. Germline V gene data show CDR1 as MNHEY and CDR2 as SVGAGI.

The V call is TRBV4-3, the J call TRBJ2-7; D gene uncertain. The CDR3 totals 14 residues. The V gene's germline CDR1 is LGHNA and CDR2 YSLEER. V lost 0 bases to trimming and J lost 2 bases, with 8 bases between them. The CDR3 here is CASSQDLETYEQYF. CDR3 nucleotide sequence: TGCGCCAGCAGCCAAGATTTAGAAACCTACGAGCAGTACTTC.

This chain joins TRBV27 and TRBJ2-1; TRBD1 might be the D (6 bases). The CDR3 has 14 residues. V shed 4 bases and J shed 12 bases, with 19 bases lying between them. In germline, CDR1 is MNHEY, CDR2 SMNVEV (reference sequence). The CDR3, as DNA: TGTGCCAGCAGTTCAAAGGCCGGGACATATGTGCAGTTCTTC. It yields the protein CASSSKAGTYVQFF.

The CDR3 region is CASSGVRGSGANVLTF. The CDR3 DNA sequence: TGTGCCAGCAGTGGAGTCAGGGGGTCTGGGGCCAACGTCCTGACTTTC. V and J are TRBV25-1 and TRBJ2-6; 7 positions match TRBD1. Germline CDR1 is MGHDK and CDR2 is SYGVNS. The CDR3 is 16 residues long. Unmatched junction bases numbered 4, after V lost 4 bases and J lost 1 base. The full variable domain, in which reference TRBV25-1 and TRBJ2-6 provide the parts outside the CDR3, is EADIYQTPRYLVIGTGKKITLECSQTMGHDKMYWYQQDPGMELHLIHYSYGVNSTEKGDLSSESTVSRIRTEHFPLTLESARPSHTSQYLCASSGVRGSGANVLTFGAGSRLTVL.

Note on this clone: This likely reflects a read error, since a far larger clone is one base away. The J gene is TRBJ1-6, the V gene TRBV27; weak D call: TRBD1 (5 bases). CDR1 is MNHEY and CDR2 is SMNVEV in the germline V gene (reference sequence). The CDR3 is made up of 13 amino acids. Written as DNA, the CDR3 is TGTGTCAGCAGTCTCATCGGGGGGTCACCCCTCCACTTT. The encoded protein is CVSSLIGGSPLHF.

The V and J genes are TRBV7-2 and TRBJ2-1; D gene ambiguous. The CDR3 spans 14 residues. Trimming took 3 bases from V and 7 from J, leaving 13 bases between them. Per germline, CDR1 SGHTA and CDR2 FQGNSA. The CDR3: CASSFTPAVNEQFF. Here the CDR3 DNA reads TGTGCCAGCAGCTTCACCCCTGCCGTGAATGAGCAGTTCTTC.